What follows describes a single TCR beta chain. Its cognate antigen is unknown. This specimen comes from a study of cytomegalovirus exposure and HLA in healthy donors. Overall study results and limits: Cytomegalovirus-associated TCR beta chains were listed, numbering 164.

In germline, CDR1 is MNHNS, CDR2 SASEGT. The CDR3 consists of 14 residues. With V trimmed by 7 bases and J by 3 bases, 4 bases remained unmatched. The PCR was carried out with 60 Vbeta primers and 13 Jbeta primers. The protocol was immunoSEQ multiplex PCR, while the TCRdb copy is restricted to in-frame clones and leaves out a portion. The sample contains 100,000 to 150,000 clones, 77% of which appear only once. This clonotype originated in a man aged 18 to 29 in good health and CMV-seropositive. Sequencing used PBMCs. This chain joins TRBV6-1 and TRBJ2-2; 8 bases agree with TRBD1. Here the CDR3 reads CASTPGQDTGELFF. The DNA for the CDR3 is TGTGCCAGCACCCCGGGACAGGACACCGGGGAGCTGTTTTTT.